This is a list of T cell receptor beta chains from one sample in a study of chemoradiotherapy in HPV16-positive cancers. Libraries were prepared by immunoSEQ multiplex PCR; TCRdb keeps only in-frame clonotypes and omits some of them. Among tens of thousands of clones, more than 75% were seen once, and the ten largest hold about 4.9%. The input for sequencing was blood, taken from a patient who underwent chemoradiotherapy. The source of these receptors is a human donor with HPV-associated anogenital cancer. CDR3s include the opening cysteine and the closing phenylalanine or tryptophan. The D gene is left open where the match is weak. Clone size is stated in some rows and not others, as once, few, many or a class when expanded.

D	V	J	size	DNA	CDR3
.	TRBV4-3	TRBJ1-2	.	TGCGCCAGCAGCCAATCAGGGGTACGTGGCTACACCTTC	CASSQSGVRGYTF
.	TRBV19	TRBJ1-5	once	TGTGCCAGTAGTATAGATGGCTACAGCAATCAGCCCCAGCATTTT	CASSIDGYSNQPQHF
TRBD2	TRBV30	TRBJ2-7	.	TGTGCCTGGAGCCCCGGGGGGGGGTTTGGCGAGCAGTACTTC	CAWSPGGGFGEQYF
TRBD1	TRBV7-8	TRBJ2-1	.	TGTGCCAGCAGCTCCGGGACAGGTTCCGTTGGGCAGTTCTTC	CASSSGTGSVGQFF
.	TRBV6-5	TRBJ1-1	.	TGTGCCAGCAGTTTTGGAGGGCCGAACACTGAAGCTTTCTTT	CASSFGGPNTEAFF
.	TRBV2	TRBJ1-1	.	TGTGCCAGCAGTGAATTAGGACAGAACACTGAAGCTTTCTTT	CASSELGQNTEAFF
TRBD1	TRBV5-4	TRBJ2-7	.	TGTGCCAGCAGATCACAGGGGTCGGACTACGAGCAGTACTTC	CASRSQGSDYEQYF